This TCR beta chain was identified in a study of blood T cell repertoires in COVID-19. One Seattle source followed patients from active infection through their disease course. Germline CDR1 SGHRS, CDR2 YFSETQ. This CDR3 region has 14 residues. Trimming at V came to 3 bases and at J to 7 bases, leaving 10 bases not matched to a gene. Sequenced by immunoSEQ multiplex PCR; TCRdb stores in-frame clones only, minus some. Of roughly 570,000 clones listed, approximately 91% are singletons. V and J are TRBV5-1 and TRBJ2-7, with 7 positions matching TRBD1. Sequencing was performed on peripheral blood. This receptor was taken from a woman aged 45 to 65 with COVID-19, enrolled during active disease. CDR3 nucleotides: TGCGCCAGCAGCTCGGTGAGAGGGGGCAGAGAGCAGTACTTC. Protein product: CASSSVRGGREQYF.